The next 12 T cell receptor beta chains were all read from a single sample in a study of blood T cell repertoires in COVID-19. The protocol was immunoSEQ multiplex PCR, while the TCRdb copy is restricted to in-frame clones and leaves out a portion. The data show 200,000 to 300,000 clones, with 70% to 90% seen just once and around 3.5% held by the top ten. Sequencing was carried out using peripheral blood. The receptor set was obtained from a woman between 40 and 55 years old with acute or convalescent COVID-19.

The V call is TRBV5-4, the J call TRBJ2-3; 8 bases map to TRBD2. CDR3 length equals 16 residues. J lost 1 base, V lost 2 bases, and 6 bases had no gene match. Looked up from germline, CDR1 is SGHNT and CDR2 is YYREEE (reference sequence). CDR3 in amino acids: CASSFSGGLGTDTQYF. CDR3 coding DNA: TGTGCCAGCAGCTTCAGCGGGGGCCTCGGCACAGATACGCAGTATTTT.

The chain employs TRBV3-1 (or the pseudogene TRBV3-2) and TRBJ2-1, with 13 bases identical to TRBD2. After removal of 3 bases from V and 4 bases from J, the junction contained 15 bases not matched to a gene. Germline V gene data show CDR1 as LGHDT and CDR2 as YNNKEL (reference sequence). This CDR3 is built from 20 residues. CDR3 in amino acids: CASSHRPGLAGTLKYNEQFF. For the CDR3, the DNA is TGTGCCAGCAGCCATCGCCCGGGACTAGCGGGGACCCTAAAATACAATGAGCAGTTCTTC.

The gene calls are TRBV5-1 and TRBJ1-2; a weak D match, TRBD1 (6 bases). Germline CDR1 SGHRS, CDR2 YFSETQ. The CDR3 length is 15 residues. Trimming took off 5 bases at V and 2 bases at J, with 16 bases between the two ends. The CDR3 sequence is CASRPEPDRNYGYTF. In DNA form, the CDR3 reads TGCGCCAGCAGACCAGAACCTGACAGGAACTATGGCTACACCTTC.

The gene calls are TRBV5-1 and TRBJ1-1, with D perhaps matching TRBD1 (5 bases). The V end lost 5 bases, the J end lost 5 bases, and 16 bases lay between the germline ends. CDR3 length: 14 residues. The germline gives CDR1 SGHRS, CDR2 YFSETQ. For the CDR3, the DNA is TGCGCCAGCAGTCCAATAGTGGCAGGGACTGAAGCTTTCTTT. Its translation: CASSPIVAGTEAFF. The entire variable domain, with the rest obtained from reference TRBV5-1 and TRBJ1-1, is as follows: KAGVTQTPRYLIKTRGQQVTLSCSPISGHRSVSWYQQTPGQGLQFLFEYFSETQRNKGNFPGRFSGRQFSNSRSEMNVSTLELGDSALYLCASSPIVAGTEAFFGQGTRLTVV.

The chain has TRBV12-5 and TRBJ1-1; D ambiguous. CDR1 and CDR2 from the germline V gene are LGHNT and FRNRAP. V dropped 3 bases and J dropped 8 bases, with 10 bases sitting between them. The CDR3 has 12 residues. The DNA of the CDR3 is TGTGCTAGTGGTTTTTTATCCTCCGAAGCTTTCTTT. Its translation is CASGFLSSEAFF.

The V gene is TRBV29-1, the J gene TRBJ1-5, with D tentatively TRBD1 (6 bases). Between the trimmed V and J ends, which lost 7 bases and 5 bases, there was a span of 15 bases. The CDR3 has 13 amino acids. Germline CDR1 and CDR2: SQVTM and ANQGSEA. CDR3 residues: CSAKGEGYQPQHF. The CDR3 DNA reads as TGCAGCGCTAAGGGGGAAGGGTATCAGCCCCAGCATTTT.

Only one count was recorded for this clone. The gene calls are TRBV7-9 and TRBJ2-2; TRBD1 matches 8 bases. With V trimmed by 5 bases and J by 5 bases, 13 bases remained unmatched. CDR1 and CDR2 (germline): SEHNR, FQNEAQ (reference sequence). There are 17 residues in the CDR3. CDR3 region: CASSPMPQGAGTGELFF. DNA of the CDR3: TGTGCCAGCAGCCCTATGCCCCAGGGGGCTGGGACCGGGGAGCTGTTTTTT.

A word on this clone: Different DNA sequences within this sample yield the same CDR3. This chain connects TRBV7-6 to TRBJ1-1; D is perhaps TRBD1 (6 bases). Germline-derived CDR1 and CDR2 are SGHVS and FNYEAQ. V lost 1 base to trimming and J lost 5 bases, with 14 bases between them. The CDR3 has 15 residues. In nucleotides, the CDR3 is TGTGCCAGCAGCTTAGACGGGGGGCTTGGGACTGAAGCTTTCTTT. Residues: CASSLDGGLGTEAFF. The full variable domain, completed using reference TRBV7-6 and TRBJ1-1, is GAGVSQSPRYKVTKRGQDVALRCDPISGHVSLYWYRQALGQGPEFLTYFNYEAQQDKSGLPNDRFSAERPEGSISTLTIQRTEQRDSAMYRCASSLDGGLGTEAFFGQGTRLTVV.

V and J are TRBV27 and TRBJ1-1, with 9 bases aligning to TRBD1. CDR1 and CDR2 (germline): MNHEY, SMNVEV (reference sequence). The CDR3 covers 15 residues. Germline trimming cut 7 bases from V and 6 bases from J; bases unmatched to any gene: 12. In nucleotides, the CDR3 is TGTGCCAGCAACAGTGGGGGACAGGGAAGCGCTGAAGCTTTCTTT. Its protein is CASNSGGQGSAEAFF.

J is TRBJ1-3 and V is TRBV2; 7 bases are shared with TRBD1. The germline V gene has CDR1 SNHLY and CDR2 FYNNEI. J gave up 4 bases and V 7 bases, and 7 bases lay outside the gene matches. This CDR3 has 14 amino acids. The CDR3, as DNA: TGTGCCAGCAAGACAGGGTCCGGGGGAAACACCATATATTTT. As protein: CASKTGSGGNTIYF.

V and J are TRBV6-5 and TRBJ2-4, with a possible D match to TRBD2 (5 bases). Germline V gene lookup returns CDR1 MNHEY and CDR2 SVGAGI. V was cut by 11 bases and J by 0 bases, with 11 bases left in between. There are 13 residues in the CDR3. For the CDR3, the DNA is TGTGCCCTCGAGGGAGTAGCCAAAAACATTCAGTACTTC. Translation gives CALEGVAKNIQYF.

This chain links TRBV3-1 (or the pseudogene TRBV3-2) with TRBJ1-3; D unclear. This CDR3 contains 16 residues. Trimming pared 1 base from V and 3 bases from J, leaving 13 bases between. Germline loops: CDR1 LGHDT, CDR2 YNNKEL (reference sequence). CDR3 sequence (DNA): TGTGCCAGCAGCCAAGTTAGCTTTGGAGGTGGAAACACCATATATTTT. This codes for CASSQVSFGGGNTIYF.